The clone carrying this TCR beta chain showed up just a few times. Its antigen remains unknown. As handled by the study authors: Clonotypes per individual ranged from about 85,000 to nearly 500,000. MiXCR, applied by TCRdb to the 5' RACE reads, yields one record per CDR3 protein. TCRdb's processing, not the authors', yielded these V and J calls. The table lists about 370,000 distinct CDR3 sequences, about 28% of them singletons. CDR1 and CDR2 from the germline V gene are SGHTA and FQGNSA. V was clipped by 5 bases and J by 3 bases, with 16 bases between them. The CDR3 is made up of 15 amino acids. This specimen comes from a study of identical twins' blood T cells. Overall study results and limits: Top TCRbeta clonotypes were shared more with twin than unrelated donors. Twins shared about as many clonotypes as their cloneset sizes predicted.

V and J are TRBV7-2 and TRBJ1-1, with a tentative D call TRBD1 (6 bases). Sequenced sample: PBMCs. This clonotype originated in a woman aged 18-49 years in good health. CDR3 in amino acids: CASSLRGGRDTEAFF. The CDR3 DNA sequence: TGTGCCAGCAGCCTTAGGGGGGGGAGGGACACTGAAGCTTTCTTT. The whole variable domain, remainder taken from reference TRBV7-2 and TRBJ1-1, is GAGVSQSPSNKVTEKGKDVELRCDPISGHTALYWYRQSLGQGLEFLIYFQGNSAPDKSGLPSDRFSAERTGGSVSTLTIQRTQQEDSAVYLCASSLRGGRDTEAFFGQGTRLTVV.